Listed here is a single TCR beta chain. These data are taken from a study of cytomegalovirus exposure and HLA in healthy donors. Sequenced by immunoSEQ multiplex PCR; TCRdb stores in-frame clones only, minus some. The sample shows approximately 220,000 clones, about nine tenths of them seen only once. This receptor was taken from a woman between 18 and 30 years old in good health and CMV-seronegative. The sequencing sample was made of PBMCs.

CDR3 sequence (DNA): TGTGCCAGAAGCTTGGGACTAGCGGGAGTTCCCTACGAGCAGTACTTC. This translates into CARSLGLAGVPYEQYF. The V gene is TRBV5-3, the J gene TRBJ2-7, with 12 nucleotides matching TRBD2. TRBV5-3 is treated as an ORF (open reading frame) with a function not yet certain. The length of the CDR3 is 16 residues. Unmatched junction bases numbered 3, after V lost 0 bases and J lost 2 bases.